The clone carrying this TCR beta chain has a count of ten or more. The data were obtained in a study of identical twins. Each CDR3 protein is one row after TCRdb ran MiXCR on the 5' RACE reads. The data hold hundreds of thousands of distinct CDR3 sequences, with 5.5% to 7.5% observed a single time. CDR3 length equals 15 residues. CDR1 is LNHNV and CDR2 is YYDKDF in the germline V gene (reference sequence). V lost 5 bases to trimming and J lost 0 bases, with 11 bases between them. Input material: naive T cells sorted from blood. The genes are TRBV15 and TRBJ1-5; D not certain. The TCR originated in a man between 18 and 35 years old in good health. As DNA, the CDR3 is TGTGCCACCAGCTCGGAAGGGTTTAGCAATCAGCCCCAGCATTTT. Translation: CATSSEGFSNQPQHF. Looking up the rest from reference TRBV15 and TRBJ1-5 gives the full variable domain: DAMVIQNPRYQVTQFGKPVTLSCSQTLNHNVMYWYQQKSSQAPKLLFHYYDKDFNNEADTPDNFQSRRPNTSFCFLDIRSPGLGDTAMYLCATSSEGFSNQPQHFGDGTRLSIL.